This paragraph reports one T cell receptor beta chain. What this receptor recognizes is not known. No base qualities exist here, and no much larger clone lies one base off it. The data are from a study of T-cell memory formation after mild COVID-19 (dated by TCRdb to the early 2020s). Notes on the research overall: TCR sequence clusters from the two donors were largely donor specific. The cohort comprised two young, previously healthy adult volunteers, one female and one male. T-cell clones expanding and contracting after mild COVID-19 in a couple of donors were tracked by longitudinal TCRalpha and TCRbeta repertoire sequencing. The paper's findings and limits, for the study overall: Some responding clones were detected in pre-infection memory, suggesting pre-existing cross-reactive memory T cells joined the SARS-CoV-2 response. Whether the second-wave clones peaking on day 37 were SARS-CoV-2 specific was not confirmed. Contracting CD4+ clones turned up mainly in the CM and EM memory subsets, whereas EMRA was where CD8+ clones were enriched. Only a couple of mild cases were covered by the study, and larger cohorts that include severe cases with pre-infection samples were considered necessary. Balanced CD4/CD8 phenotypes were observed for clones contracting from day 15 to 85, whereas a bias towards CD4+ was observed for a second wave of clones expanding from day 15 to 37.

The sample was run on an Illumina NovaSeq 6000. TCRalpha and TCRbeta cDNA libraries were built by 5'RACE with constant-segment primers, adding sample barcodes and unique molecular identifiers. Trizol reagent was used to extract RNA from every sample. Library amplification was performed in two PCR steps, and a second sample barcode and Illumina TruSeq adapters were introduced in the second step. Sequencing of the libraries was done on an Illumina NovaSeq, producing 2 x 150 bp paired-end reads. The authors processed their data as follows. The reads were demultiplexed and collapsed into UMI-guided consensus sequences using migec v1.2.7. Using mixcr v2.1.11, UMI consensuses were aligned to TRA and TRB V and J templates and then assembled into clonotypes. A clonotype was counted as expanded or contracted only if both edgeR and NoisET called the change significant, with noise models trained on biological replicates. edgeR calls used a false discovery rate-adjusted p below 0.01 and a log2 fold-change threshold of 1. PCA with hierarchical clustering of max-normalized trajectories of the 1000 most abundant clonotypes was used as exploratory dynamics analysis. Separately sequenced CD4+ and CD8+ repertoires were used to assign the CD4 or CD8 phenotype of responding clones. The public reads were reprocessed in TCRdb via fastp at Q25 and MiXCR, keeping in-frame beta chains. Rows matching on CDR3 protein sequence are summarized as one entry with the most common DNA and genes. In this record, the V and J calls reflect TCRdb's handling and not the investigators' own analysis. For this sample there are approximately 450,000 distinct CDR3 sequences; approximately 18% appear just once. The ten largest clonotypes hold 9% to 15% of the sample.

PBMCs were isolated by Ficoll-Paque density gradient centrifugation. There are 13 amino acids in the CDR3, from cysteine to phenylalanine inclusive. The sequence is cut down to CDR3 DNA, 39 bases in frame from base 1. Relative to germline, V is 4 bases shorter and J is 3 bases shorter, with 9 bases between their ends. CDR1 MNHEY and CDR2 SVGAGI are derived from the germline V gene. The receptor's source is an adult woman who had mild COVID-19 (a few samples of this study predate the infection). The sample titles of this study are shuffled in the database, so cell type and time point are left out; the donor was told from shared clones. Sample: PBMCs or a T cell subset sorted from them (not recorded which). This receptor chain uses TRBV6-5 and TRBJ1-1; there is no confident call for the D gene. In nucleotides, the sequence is TGTGCCAGCAGTTTTAGGGTAGACACTGAAGCTTTCTTT. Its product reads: CASSFRVDTEAFF.